This section outlines one T cell receptor beta chain sequence together with its context. There are a few counts of this clonotype. The antigen it binds to is not known. Base-call qualities are not available, and no considerably larger clone is one nucleotide away. V gives up 4 bases and J gives up 0 bases, and the segment between their germline ends measures 10 bases. From its cysteine to its phenylalanine, the CDR3 spans 15 amino acids. Only the CDR3 DNA stays, 45 bases, in frame from base 1. From a lookup of the germline V gene (reference sequence), CDR1 and CDR2 are SGHKS and YYEKEE. These data are taken from a study of identical twins listed by TCRdb under 2016. Broadly, across the study: The study deep-sequenced TCR alpha and beta repertoires from monozygotic twins, unrelated adults of various ages and cord blood to test whether fetal clonotypes persist. To rule out contamination, the twin experiments were replicated at different times with different library preparation protocols.

Overall study outcomes, separate from this receptor: Conclusions relied on cross-sectional statistical analysis, since the same donors could not be followed over many years. Invariant T cells such as MAIT and iNKT could partly confound zero-insertion analyses, though diverse VJ usage argued against this for most clonotypes. Abundant cord blood beta clonotypes carried fewer insertions; young adult naive repertoires showed a weaker similar trend, while memory repertoires showed none. In beta out-of-frame sequences, excess twin sharing was weaker, because having fewer shared sequences lowered the signal-to-noise ratio. Out-of-frame TCR alpha sequences shared between twins showed an excess of low generation-probability sequences compared with coincidental sharing between unrelated individuals. Out-of-frame TCR alpha sharing in monozygotic twins was systematically underestimated by recombination models, whereas sharing between unrelated individuals was in agreement with the recombination models.

Only healthy Caucasian donors were included. The twin cohort consisted of three pairs of female monozygotic twins, all aged about 18 to 30 years. The RNA used for TCR libraries was isolated from peripheral blood mononuclear cells. The library was built by means of 5' RACE. The instrument was an Illumina HiSeq 2000. Template switching added a universal primer binding site, and the final cDNA carried a unique molecular identifier that allowed TCR cDNA molecules to be counted accurately. Specific primers in the conserved constant-segment region were used to synthesize first-strand cDNA for TCR alpha and beta chains. To control for contamination, each cDNA library was double barcoded with a SMART-Mk sample barcode plus Illumina barcodes. TruSeq adapter sequences and Illumina sample barcodes were added in two successive PCR steps. The Illumina HiSeq platform was used with custom primers to sequence TCR alpha and beta cDNA libraries. The published analysis was carried out like this. Unique molecular identifiers were extracted from raw reads with MiGEC, and CDR3 positions were determined with MiXCR. Recombination models were inferred per individual with the repgenHMM and IGoR tools using an EM algorithm. The analysis of shared clonotypes was done with the tcR package in R, with sharing normalized by the product of cloneset sizes. To study raw recombination without the effects of thymic and clonal selection, out-of-frame nonproductive sequences were analyzed. TCRdb redid the processing of the public reads, applying fastp at Q25 and MiXCR, and retained in-frame beta chains. One record per CDR3 amino acid sequence lists the most common genes and DNA. TCRdb's processing, not the authors', yielded these V and J calls. The sample contains under 900,000 distinct CDR3 sequences, 9% to 15% of them found a single time. The ten largest clonotypes hold 1.5% to 2% of the sample.

The same data also went into a second study, on yellow fever vaccine responses in identical twins. Per the second study: According to the authors, the vaccine-induced T cell response in identical twins seemed to be partly convergent and partly specific to each individual. In the study, vaccine-responding T cell clones were precisely tracked in identical twins.

The receptor was isolated from a woman under 30 in good health. The source material was PBMCs. This receptor chain uses TRBV5-5 and TRBJ1-4; the D region possibly corresponds to TRBD1 (6 bases align). The sequence in DNA is TGTGCCAGCAGCCGAGGGGGGACAACTAATGAAAAACTGTTTTTT. It translates to CASSRGGTTNEKLFF.